This TCR beta chain was sequenced in a study of resident and recirculating memory T cells in vitiligo. Study observations and caveats: No unique dominant TCR clone was found in vitiligo lesions.

The protocol was immunoSEQ multiplex PCR, while the TCRdb copy is restricted to in-frame clones and leaves out a portion. The table shows tens of thousands of clones, with 90% to 95% occurring only once. The CDR3 sequence is 13 residues long. Germline loops: CDR1 SQVTM, CDR2 ANQGSEA. V lost 7 bases, J lost 4 bases, and 16 bases lay in between. Comment on this clone: Its specificity is unknown.

Sequencing input: blood. The chain has TRBV29-1 and TRBJ1-1; D perhaps matches TRBD1 (6 bases). The TCR sequence derives from a male donor with vitiligo. The CDR3 protein is CSARRGGGTEAFF. In nucleotides, the CDR3 is TGCAGCGCAAGAAGGGGAGGGGGCACTGAAGCTTTCTTT.